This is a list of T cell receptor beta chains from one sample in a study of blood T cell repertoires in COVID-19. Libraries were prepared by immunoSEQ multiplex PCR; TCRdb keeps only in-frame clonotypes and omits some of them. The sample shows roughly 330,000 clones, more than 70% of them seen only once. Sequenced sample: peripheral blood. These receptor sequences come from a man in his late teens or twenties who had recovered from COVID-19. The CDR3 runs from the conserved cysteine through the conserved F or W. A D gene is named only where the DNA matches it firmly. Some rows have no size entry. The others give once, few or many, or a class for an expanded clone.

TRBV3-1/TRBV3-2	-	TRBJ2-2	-	CASSHGPSGGLNTGELFF	TGTGCCAGCAGCCATGGGCCTTCTGGGGGCCTGAACACCGGGGAGCTGTTTTTT
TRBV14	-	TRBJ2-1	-	CASSQREIAYNEQFF	TGTGCCAGCAGCCAACGGGAGATTGCCTACAATGAGCAGTTCTTC
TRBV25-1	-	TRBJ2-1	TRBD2	CASRSSGGPGNEQFF	TGTGCCAGCAGATCGTCGGGGGGGCCGGGCAATGAGCAGTTCTTC
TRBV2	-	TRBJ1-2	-	CASSAAGNYGYTF	TGTGCCAGCAGTGCCGCAGGAAACTATGGCTACACCTTC
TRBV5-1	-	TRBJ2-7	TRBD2	CASSDGGFGTSGYEQYF	TGCGCCAGCAGCGACGGGGGGTTCGGGACTAGCGGCTACGAGCAGTACTTC
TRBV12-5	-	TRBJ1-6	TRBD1	CASGLGDRLNSPLHF	TGTGCTAGTGGTTTGGGGGACAGGCTTAATTCACCCCTCCACTTT
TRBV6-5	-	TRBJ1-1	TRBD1	CASTNSGQGAFF	TGTGCCAGCACTAACTCGGGACAGGGAGCTTTCTTT
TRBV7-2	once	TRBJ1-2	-	CASSLQGSSTSGYTF	TGTGCCAGCAGCTTACAGGGGTCCTCGACCTCAGGTTACACCTTC
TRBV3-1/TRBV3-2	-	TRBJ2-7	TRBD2	CASSQDGLAGGEQYF	TGTGCCAGCAGCCAAGACGGTCTAGCGGGAGGAGAGCAGTACTTC
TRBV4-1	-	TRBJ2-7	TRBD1	CASSRTGAYEQYF	TGCGCCAGCAGCCGGACAGGGGCCTACGAGCAGTACTTC
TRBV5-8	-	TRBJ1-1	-	CASSLSEATEAFF	TGTGCCAGCAGCCTATCTGAAGCGACTGAAGCTTTCTTT
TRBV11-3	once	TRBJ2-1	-	CASSFGGYNEQFF	TGTGCCAGCAGCTTCGGCGGCTACAATGAGCAGTTCTTC
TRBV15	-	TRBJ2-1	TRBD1	CATSTDRGLGNEQFF	TGTGCCACCAGCACGGACAGGGGGCTTGGGAATGAGCAGTTCTTC
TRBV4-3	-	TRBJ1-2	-	CASSHPGTGDYTF	TGCGCCAGCAGCCACCCCGGAACCGGGGACTACACCTTC
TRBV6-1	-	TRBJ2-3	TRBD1	CASSENRGVTDTQYF	TGTGCCAGCAGTGAAAACAGGGGCGTCACAGATACGCAGTATTTT
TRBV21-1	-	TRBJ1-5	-	CASSSPRATGRGQPQHF	TGTGCCAGCAGCTCGCCAAGGGCGACAGGCCGGGGTCAGCCCCAGCATTTT